This entry features one T cell receptor beta chain sequence. This clone was detected only once. The antigen this receptor binds is unknown. Qualities for individual bases were not recorded, and no much larger clone is one base off. This sample stems from a study of cytomegalovirus exposure and HLA in healthy donors (TCRdb year 2017). Describing the broader study: According to a later analysis, the 120 or so validation repertoires were produced on the same platform as the roughly 600 repertoires of the first cohort. The aim of the study was to test whether cataloging public T cell receptors could identify signatures of past pathogen exposure. Besides the first cohort of 666 subjects, a separate validation cohort made up of over 95 different subjects was used. The study combined high-throughput TCR immunosequencing, statistical association of individual TCRs with disease status, and machine learning to predict cytomegalovirus infection status.

General conclusions and limits of the study: The validation cohort had no HLA typing available for a later analysis, so co-occurrence within that cohort was assessed over all 130 or so repertoires. Three of the identified cytomegalovirus-associated TCR beta chains were confirmed in vitro to be specific for cytomegalovirus antigens. The authors suggested that the approach could potentially be extended to other disease states and immunological phenotypes. Cytomegalovirus status was reported to be diagnosed by the classifier with high specificity and sensitivity in both the original and validation cohorts. A total of fewer than 200 TCR beta chains were listed by the study as associated with cytomegalovirus. Most TCR sequences were seen in very few donors, while some public TCRs were found in many individuals. Subsequent analysis determined that TCRs grouped into clusters in the first cohort also showed a tendency toward co-occurrence across the roughly 110 validation repertoires, and roughly 94% of cluster scores exceeded 0.

The donors belonged to the validation cohort of under 150 subjects, which was separate from the approximately 660-subject first cohort. The library came from the immunoSEQ multiplex PCR assay. The paper's processing steps were these. A statistical classification framework was built for diagnosing cytomegalovirus status from the catalog of TCR beta chain sequences. The table comes from immuneACCESS by way of TCRdb, which keeps in-frame sequences with V and J called. Part of the clones is missing from these tables; in studies checked, under half for an unresolved V gene and the rest for unknown reasons. For V, J and clone size, that table is used; D and trimming come from the DNA. In this sample the table shows about 130,000 clones, roughly 87% of which occur a single time. 0.95% to 1.5% of the sample is taken by the ten largest. Material for sequencing was PBMCs. The clonotype originates from a woman younger than 35 in good health and CMV-seronegative.

The DNA sequence reads TGTGCCAGCAGTAGAGAGAGCTCTGGAAACACCATATATTTT. It specifies CASSRESSGNTIYF. The receptor chain draws on TRBV27 and TRBJ1-3; no D segment can be confidently identified. The germline V gene (reference sequence) sets CDR1 to MNHEY and CDR2 to SMNVEV. V and J lose 5 bases and 0 bases, and a span of 8 bases separates them. The CDR3 has 14 amino acids, counting the end cysteine and phenylalanine. This entry keeps only the CDR3 DNA: 42 bases, framed from base 1.